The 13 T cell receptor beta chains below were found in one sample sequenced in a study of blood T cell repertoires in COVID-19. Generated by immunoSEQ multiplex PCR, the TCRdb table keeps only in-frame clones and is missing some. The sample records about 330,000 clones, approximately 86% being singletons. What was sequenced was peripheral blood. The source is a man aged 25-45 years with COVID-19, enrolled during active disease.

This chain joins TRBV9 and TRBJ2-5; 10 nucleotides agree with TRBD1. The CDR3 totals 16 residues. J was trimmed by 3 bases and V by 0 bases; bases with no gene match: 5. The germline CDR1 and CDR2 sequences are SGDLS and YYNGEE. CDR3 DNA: TGTGCCAGCAGCGTAGCTATAGGGACAGGGGAAGAGACCCAGTACTTC. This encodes CASSVAIGTGEETQYF. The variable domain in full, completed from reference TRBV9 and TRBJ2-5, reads DSGVTQTPKHLITATGQRVTLRCSPRSGDLSVYWYQQSLDQGLQFLIQYYNGEERAKGNILERFSAQQFPDLHSELNLSSLELGDSALYFCASSVAIGTGEETQYFGPGTRLLVL.

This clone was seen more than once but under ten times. The chain's CDR3 is CASRLRLQGPEAFF. CDR3 DNA sequence: TGTGCCAGCAGGCTACGTCTACAGGGACCTGAAGCTTTCTTT. The V call is TRBV28, the J call TRBJ1-1; TRBD1 might be the D (6 bases). This CDR3 comprises 14 residues. V lost 6 bases to trimming and J lost 6 bases, with 17 bases between them. Germline values: CDR1 MDHEN, CDR2 SYDVKM.

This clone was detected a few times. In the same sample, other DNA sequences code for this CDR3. The CDR3 coding sequence is TGTGCCATCAAACAGGGGGCAGATTCACCCCTCCACTTT. Its translation is CAIKQGADSPLHF. The rearrangement uses TRBV10-3 and TRBJ1-6; TRBD1 matches 9 bases. The CDR3 extends over 13 amino acids. Germline-derived CDR1 and CDR2 are ENHRY and SYGVKD. V dropped 7 bases and J dropped 8; count of bases not matched to a gene: 3.

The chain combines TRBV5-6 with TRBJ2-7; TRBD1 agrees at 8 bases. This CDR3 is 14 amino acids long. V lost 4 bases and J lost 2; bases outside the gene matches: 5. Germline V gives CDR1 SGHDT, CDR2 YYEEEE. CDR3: CASSSRDRTYEQYF. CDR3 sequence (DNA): TGTGCCAGCAGCAGCCGGGACAGGACCTACGAGCAGTACTTC.

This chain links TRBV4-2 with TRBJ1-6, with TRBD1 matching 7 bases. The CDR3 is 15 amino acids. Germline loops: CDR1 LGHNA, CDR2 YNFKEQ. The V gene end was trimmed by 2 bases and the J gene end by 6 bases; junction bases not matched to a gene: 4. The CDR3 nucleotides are TGTGCCAGCAGCCAACTCACAGGGGCTAATTCACCCCTCCACTTT. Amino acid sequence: CASSQLTGANSPLHF.

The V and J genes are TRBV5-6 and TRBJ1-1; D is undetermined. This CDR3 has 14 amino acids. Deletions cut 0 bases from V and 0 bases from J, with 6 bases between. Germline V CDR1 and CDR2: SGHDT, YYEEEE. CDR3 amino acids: CASSLGLLNTEAFF. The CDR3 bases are TGTGCCAGCAGCTTGGGACTCCTGAACACTGAAGCTTTCTTT. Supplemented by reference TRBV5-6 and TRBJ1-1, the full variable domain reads DAGVTQSPTHLIKTRGQQVTLRCSPKSGHDTVSWYQQALGQGPQFIFQYYEEEERQRGNFPDRFSGHQFPNYSSELNVNALLLGDSALYLCASSLGLLNTEAFFGQGTRLTVV.

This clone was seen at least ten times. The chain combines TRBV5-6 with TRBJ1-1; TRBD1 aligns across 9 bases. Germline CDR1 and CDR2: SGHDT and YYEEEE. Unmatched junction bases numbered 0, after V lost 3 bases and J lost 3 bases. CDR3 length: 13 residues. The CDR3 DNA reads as TGTGCCAGCAGCTGGGACAGGGACACTGAAGCTTTCTTT. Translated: CASSWDRDTEAFF.

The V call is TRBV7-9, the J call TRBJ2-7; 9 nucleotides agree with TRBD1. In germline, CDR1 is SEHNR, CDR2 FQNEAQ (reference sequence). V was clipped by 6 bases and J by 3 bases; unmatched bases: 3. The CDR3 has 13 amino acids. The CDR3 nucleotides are TGTGCCAGCAGAGAGGGACAGGGCTACGAGCAGTACTTC. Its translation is CASREGQGYEQYF.

The CDR3 coding sequence is TGTGCCAGCAGCTCATTCTACGAGCAGTACTTC. The encoded protein is CASSSFYEQYF. The J gene is TRBJ2-7, the V gene TRBV5-6; D unclear. V lost 3 bases, J lost 3 bases, and 4 bases lay in between. The CDR3 loop spans 11 amino acids. Germline V CDR1 and CDR2: SGHDT, YYEEEE.

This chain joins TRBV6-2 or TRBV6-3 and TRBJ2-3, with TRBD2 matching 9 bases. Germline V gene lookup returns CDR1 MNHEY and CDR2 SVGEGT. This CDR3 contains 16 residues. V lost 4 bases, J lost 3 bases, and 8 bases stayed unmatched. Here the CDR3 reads CASSFGSGRQTDTQYF. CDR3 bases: TGTGCCAGCAGTTTTGGTAGCGGGAGACAGACAGATACGCAGTATTTT.

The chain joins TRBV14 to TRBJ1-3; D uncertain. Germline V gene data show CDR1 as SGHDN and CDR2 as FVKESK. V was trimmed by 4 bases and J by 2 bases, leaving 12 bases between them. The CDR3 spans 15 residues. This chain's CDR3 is CASSPRVGPGNTIYF. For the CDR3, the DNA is TGTGCCAGCAGCCCCCGGGTCGGCCCTGGAAACACCATATATTTT.

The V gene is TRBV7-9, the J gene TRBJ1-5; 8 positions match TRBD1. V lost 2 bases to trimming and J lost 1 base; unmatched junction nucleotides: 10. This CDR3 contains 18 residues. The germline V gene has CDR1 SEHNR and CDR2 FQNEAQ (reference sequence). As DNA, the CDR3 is TGTGCCAGCAGCTTAAATCCAGGGGGCACGGGCAGCAATCAGCCCCAGCATTTT. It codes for CASSLNPGGTGSNQPQHF.

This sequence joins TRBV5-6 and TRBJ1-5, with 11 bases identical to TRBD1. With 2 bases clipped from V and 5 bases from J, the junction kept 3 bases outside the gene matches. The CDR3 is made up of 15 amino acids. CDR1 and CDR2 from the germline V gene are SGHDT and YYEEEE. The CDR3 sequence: CASSLRTGGYQPQHF. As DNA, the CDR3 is TGTGCCAGCAGCTTAAGGACAGGGGGCTATCAGCCCCAGCATTTT.